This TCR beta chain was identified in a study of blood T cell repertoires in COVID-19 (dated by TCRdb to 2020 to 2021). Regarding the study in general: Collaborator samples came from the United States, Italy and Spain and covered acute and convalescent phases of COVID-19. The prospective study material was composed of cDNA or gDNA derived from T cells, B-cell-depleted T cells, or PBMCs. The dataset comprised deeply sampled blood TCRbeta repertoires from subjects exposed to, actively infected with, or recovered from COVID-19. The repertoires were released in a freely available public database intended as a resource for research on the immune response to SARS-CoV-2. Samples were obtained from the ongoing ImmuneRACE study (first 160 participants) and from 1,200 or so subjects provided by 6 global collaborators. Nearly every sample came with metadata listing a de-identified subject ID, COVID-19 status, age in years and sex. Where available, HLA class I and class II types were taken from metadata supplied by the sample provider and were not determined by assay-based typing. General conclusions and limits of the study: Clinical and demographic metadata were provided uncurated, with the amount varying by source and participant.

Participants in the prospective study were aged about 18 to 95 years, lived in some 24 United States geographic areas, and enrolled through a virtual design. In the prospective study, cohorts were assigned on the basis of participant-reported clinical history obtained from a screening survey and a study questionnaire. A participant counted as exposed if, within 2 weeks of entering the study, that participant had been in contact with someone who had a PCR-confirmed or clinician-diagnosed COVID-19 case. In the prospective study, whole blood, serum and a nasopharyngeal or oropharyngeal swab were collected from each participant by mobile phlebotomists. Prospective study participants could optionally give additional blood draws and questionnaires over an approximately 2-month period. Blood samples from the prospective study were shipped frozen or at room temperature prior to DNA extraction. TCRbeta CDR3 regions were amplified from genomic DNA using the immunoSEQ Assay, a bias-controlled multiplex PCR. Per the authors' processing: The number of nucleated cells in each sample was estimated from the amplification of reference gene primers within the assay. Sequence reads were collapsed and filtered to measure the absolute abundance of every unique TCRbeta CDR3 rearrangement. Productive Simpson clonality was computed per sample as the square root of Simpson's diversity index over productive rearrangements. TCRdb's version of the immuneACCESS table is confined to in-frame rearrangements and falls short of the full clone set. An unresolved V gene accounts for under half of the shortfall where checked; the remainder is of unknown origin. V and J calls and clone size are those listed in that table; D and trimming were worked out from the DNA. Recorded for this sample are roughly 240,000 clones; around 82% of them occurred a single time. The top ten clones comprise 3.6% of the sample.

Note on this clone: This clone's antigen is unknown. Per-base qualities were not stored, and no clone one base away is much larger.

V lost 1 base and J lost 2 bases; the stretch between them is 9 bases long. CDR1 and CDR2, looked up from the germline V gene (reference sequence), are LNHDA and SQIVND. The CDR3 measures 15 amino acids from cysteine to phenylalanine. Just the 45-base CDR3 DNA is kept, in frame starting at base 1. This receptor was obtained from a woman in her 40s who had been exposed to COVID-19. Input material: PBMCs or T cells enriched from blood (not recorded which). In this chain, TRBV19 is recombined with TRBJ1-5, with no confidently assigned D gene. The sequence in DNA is TGTGCCAGTAGTATAGCCAGTTTGGGCAATCAGCCCCAGCATTTT. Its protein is CASSIASLGNQPQHF.